The T cell receptor beta chain under discussion was sequenced for a study of siplizumab effects on memory and regulatory T cells. Assay used: immunoSEQ multiplex PCR; TCRdb lists only in-frame clones, some missing. The table has approximately 100,000 clones, 92% seen once. The germline V gene has CDR1 SGHRS and CDR2 YFSETQ. The CDR3 has 13 amino acids. With 1 base removed from V and 12 bases from J, the gap between germline ends came to 14 bases. The chain has TRBV5-1 and TRBJ2-1; D is undetermined. This TCR derives from a human donor in good health. The sample was Tregs sorted from blood. The CDR3 region has the DNA TGCGCCAGCAGCTTGAATGAAGGTGCGGTGCAGTTCTTC. This codes for CASSLNEGAVQFF.